The source of this TCR beta chain is a study of T cell responses to AZD1222 COVID-19 vaccine (dated by TCRdb to the early 2020s). Study-level background: A total of 240 or so trial participants underwent TCR sequencing, of whom about 200 had received two doses of AZD1222 and about 25 had received two doses of the MenACWY control vaccine. Trial participants were enrolled by age into subgroups of 18-55, 56-69 and 70-plus years, and around 150, 29 and 61 TCR-sequenced participants, respectively, were included in these subgroups. Summary of the overall study and its limitations: The whole spike protein was spanned by vaccine-associated CD4 TCRs, and dominant responses were seen in regions 160-218 and 743-854. Nearly half of unique spike-specific TCRs reportedly recognized epitopes outside regions mutated in the B.1.351 and B.1.1.7 variants. Most participants were white British and females outnumbered males, and the authors suggested that clonal diversity may have been underestimated. In the small 56-69-year group, the increase in depth fell short of significance, most likely because of low power. Only a handful of AZD1222 recipients were SARS-CoV-2 seropositive at baseline, limiting conclusions about previously exposed vaccinees. Because no day 14 peak-response samples were available, repertoires were characterized only after the peak T cell response. Spike-specific TCR breadth and depth rose significantly after two AZD1222 doses compared with day 0 and with MenACWY recipients.

The CDR3 regions of human TCRbeta chains were analyzed by immunosequencing. Per the source publication's procedure: TCRs in the repertoires were matched against a reference library of SARS-CoV-2-specific TCRs that had been generated with the MIRA antigen-specificity platform. Breadth was defined as the fraction of unique TCRs that were SARS-CoV-2-associated. Depth was defined as the fraction of total T cells that were SARS-CoV-2-associated. Using the MIRA data, each spike-specific TCR was assigned both to the spike region to which the TCR was reactive and to a CD4 or CD8 class. Log10-transformed breadth and depth values were compared by one-way ANOVA with Sidak's multiple comparisons tests. Sourced from immuneACCESS, this table was stored by TCRdb with only in-frame sequences that have V and J called. A share of the clones is absent; for the studies checked, an unresolved V gene accounts for under half, and the remainder has no known explanation. V and J calls and clone size are as listed in that table; D and trimming were resolved from the DNA. Across this sample there are 150,000 to 200,000 clones, with around 87% seen only once. Together, the top ten hold about 2.5% of the sample.

At the junction V is shortened by 4 bases and J by 5 bases, with 11 bases in between. The CDR3 runs 14 amino acids, cysteine and phenylalanine included. Solely the CDR3 DNA is kept, with 42 bases framed from the first base. The germline V gene specifies SNHLY as CDR1 and FYNNEI as CDR2. This clone was counted a few times. Its target antigen remains unknown. Base-call qualities are not available, and no considerably larger clone is one nucleotide away. This specimen's time point label, per the study, means: baseline before first vaccination. The treatment or condition label here, explained by the study, means: meningococcal conjugate vaccine given as trial control. Vaccinee samples were obtained from the UK trials COV001 and COV002, which included a single-blind randomized controlled phase 2/3 trial of AZD1222 (ChAdOx1 nCoV-19) in healthy adults. For TCRbeta chain sequencing, PBMC samples were collected from trial participants at day 0 and at day 28 after the second dose.

Sequenced here: peripheral blood, sampled on day 0 of MenACWY control vaccination. Recombination linked TRBV2 to TRBJ2-2; a confident D gene designation cannot be given. The sequence came from an adult in good health. This receptor has the CDR3 CASSGGVGTGELFF. The nucleotides are TGTGCCAGCAGTGGAGGCGTCGGAACCGGGGAGCTGTTTTTT. Joined to the reference TRBV2 and TRBJ2-2 proteins, this CDR3 gives the full variable domain: EPEVTQTPSHQVTQMGQEVILRCVPISNHLYFYWYRQILGQKVEFLVSFYNNEISEKSEIFDDQFSVERPDGSNFTLKIRSTKLEDSAMYFCASSGGVGTGELFFGEGSRLTVL.